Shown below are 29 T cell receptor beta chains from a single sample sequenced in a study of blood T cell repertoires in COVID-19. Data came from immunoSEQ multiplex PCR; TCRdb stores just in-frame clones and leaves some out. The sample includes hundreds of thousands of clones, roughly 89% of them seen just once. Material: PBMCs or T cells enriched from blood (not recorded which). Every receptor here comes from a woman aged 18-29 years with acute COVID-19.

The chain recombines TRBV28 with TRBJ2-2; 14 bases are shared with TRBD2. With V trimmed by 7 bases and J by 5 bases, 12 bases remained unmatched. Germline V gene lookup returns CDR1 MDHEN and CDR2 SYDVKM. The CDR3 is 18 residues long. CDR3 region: CASTSSGLAGVRTGELFF. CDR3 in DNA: TGTGCCAGCACCAGTTCGGGACTAGCGGGAGTAAGGACCGGGGAGCTGTTTTTT.

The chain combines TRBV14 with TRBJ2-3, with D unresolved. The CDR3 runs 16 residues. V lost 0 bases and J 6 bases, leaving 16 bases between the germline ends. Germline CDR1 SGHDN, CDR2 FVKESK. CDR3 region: CASSQDSVWVYDTQYF. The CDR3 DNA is TGTGCCAGCAGCCAAGACAGCGTCTGGGTATATGATACGCAGTATTTT.

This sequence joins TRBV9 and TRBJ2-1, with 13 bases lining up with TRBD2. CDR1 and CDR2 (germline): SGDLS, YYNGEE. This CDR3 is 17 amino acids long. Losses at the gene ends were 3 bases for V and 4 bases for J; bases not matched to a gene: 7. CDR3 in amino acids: CASSGGLAGVLYNEQFF. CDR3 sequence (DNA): TGTGCCAGCAGCGGCGGACTAGCGGGAGTCTTATACAATGAGCAGTTCTTC.

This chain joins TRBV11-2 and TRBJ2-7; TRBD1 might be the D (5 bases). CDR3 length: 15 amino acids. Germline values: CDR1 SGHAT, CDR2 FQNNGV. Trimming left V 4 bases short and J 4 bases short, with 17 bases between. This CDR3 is CASSSRQIPPYEQYF. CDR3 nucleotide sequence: TGTGCCAGCAGCTCCAGACAGATACCCCCTTACGAGCAGTACTTC.

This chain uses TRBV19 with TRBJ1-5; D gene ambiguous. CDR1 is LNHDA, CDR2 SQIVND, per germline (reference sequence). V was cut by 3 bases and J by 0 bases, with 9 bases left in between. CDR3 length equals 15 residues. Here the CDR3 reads CASSIAVYSNQPQHF. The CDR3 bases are TGTGCCAGTAGTATCGCAGTTTATAGCAATCAGCCCCAGCATTTT.

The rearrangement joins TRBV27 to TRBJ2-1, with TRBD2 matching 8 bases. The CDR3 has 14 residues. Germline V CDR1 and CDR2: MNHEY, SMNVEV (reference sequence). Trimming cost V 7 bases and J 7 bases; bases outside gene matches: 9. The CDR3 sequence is CASTSQREWNEQFF. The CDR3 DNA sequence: TGTGCCAGCACCTCTCAGCGGGAGTGGAATGAGCAGTTCTTC.

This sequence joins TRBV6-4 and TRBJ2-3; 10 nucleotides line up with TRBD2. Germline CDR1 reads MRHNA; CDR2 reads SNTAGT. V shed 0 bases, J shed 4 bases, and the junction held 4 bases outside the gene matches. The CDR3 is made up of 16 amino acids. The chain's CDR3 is CASSDSPSGSADTQYF. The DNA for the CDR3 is TGTGCCAGCAGTGACTCTCCTAGCGGGAGCGCAGATACGCAGTATTTT.

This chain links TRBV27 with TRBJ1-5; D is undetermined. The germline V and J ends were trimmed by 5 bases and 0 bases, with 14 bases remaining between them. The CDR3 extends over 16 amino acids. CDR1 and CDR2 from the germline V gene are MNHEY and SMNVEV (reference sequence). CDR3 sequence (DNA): TGTGCCAGCAGTCCCCCCAGTGGTTATAGCAATCAGCCCCAGCATTTT. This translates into CASSPPSGYSNQPQHF.

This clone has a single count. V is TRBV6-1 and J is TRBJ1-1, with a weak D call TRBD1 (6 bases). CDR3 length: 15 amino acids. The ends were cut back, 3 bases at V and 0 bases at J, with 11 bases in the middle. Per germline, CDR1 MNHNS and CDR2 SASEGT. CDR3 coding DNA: TGTGCCAGCAGTGACCCTGGACAGATGAACACTGAAGCTTTCTTT. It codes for CASSDPGQMNTEAFF.

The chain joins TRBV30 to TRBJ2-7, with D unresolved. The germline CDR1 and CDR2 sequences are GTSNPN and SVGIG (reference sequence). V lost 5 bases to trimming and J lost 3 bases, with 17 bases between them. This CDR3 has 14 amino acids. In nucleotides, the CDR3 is TGTGCCTGGGCCAGGCCAGGTATAAACTACGAGCAGTACTTC. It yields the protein CAWARPGINYEQYF.

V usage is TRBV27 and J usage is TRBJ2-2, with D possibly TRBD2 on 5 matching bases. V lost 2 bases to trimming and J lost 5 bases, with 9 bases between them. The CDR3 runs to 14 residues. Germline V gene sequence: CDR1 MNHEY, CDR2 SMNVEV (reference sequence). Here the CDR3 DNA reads TGTGCCAGCAGTTTACTAGCTGGTACCGGGGAGCTGTTTTTT. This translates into CASSLLAGTGELFF.

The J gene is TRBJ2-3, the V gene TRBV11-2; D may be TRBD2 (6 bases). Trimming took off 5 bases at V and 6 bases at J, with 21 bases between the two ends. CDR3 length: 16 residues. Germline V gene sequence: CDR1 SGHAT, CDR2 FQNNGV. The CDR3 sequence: CASSQLLPGGRDTQYF. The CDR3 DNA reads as TGTGCCAGCAGCCAGTTACTTCCCGGGGGTCGGGATACGCAGTATTTT. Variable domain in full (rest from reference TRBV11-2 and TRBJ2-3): EAGVAQSPRYKIIEKRQSVAFWCNPISGHATLYWYQQILGQGPKLLIQFQNNGVVDDSQLPKDRFSAERLKGVDSTLKIQPAKLEDSAVYLCASSQLLPGGRDTQYFGPGTRLTVL.

In DNA, the CDR3 is TGCGCCAGCAGCCAAGATCTTCGGACAGGACCGAACACCGGGGAGCTGTTTTTT. It specifies CASSQDLRTGPNTGELFF. V and J are TRBV4-1 and TRBJ2-2, with 7 bases that match TRBD1. Germline V gene lookup returns CDR1 MGHRA and CDR2 YSYEKL. Unmatched junction bases numbered 7, after V lost 0 bases and J lost 0 bases. This CDR3 spans 18 amino acids.

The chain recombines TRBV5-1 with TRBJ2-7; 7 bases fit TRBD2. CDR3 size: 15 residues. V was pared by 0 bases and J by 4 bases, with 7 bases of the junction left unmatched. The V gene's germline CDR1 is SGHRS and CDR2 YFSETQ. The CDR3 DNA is TGCGCCAGCAGCTTGGAAGGCGGGAGCCTGTACGAGCAGTACTTC. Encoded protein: CASSLEGGSLYEQYF.

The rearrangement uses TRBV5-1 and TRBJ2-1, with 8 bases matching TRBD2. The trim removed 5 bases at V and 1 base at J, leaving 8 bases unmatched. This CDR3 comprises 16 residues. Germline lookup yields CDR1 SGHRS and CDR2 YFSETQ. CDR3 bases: TGCGCCAGCAGGTTTCAGCGGGAGCCTTCCTACAATGAGCAGTTCTTC. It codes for CASRFQREPSYNEQFF. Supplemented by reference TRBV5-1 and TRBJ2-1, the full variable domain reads KAGVTQTPRYLIKTRGQQVTLSCSPISGHRSVSWYQQTPGQGLQFLFEYFSETQRNKGNFPGRFSGRQFSNSRSEMNVSTLELGDSALYLCASRFQREPSYNEQFFGPGTRLTVL.

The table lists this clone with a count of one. The CDR3 spells CASSLAREQYF. The CDR3 DNA follows: TGTGCCAGCAGCTTAGCGCGCGAGCAGTACTTC. This sequence joins TRBV11-2 and TRBJ2-7; D gene ambiguous. This CDR3 has 11 residues. From germline, CDR1 is SGHAT and CDR2 FQNNGV. V shed 1 base and J shed 6 bases, with 4 bases lying between them.

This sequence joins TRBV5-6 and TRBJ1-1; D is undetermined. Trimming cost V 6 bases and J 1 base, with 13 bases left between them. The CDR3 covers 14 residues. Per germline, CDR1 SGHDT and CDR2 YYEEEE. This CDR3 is CASKFGHSNTEAFF. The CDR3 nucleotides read TGTGCCAGCAAATTCGGTCACTCGAACACTGAAGCTTTCTTT.

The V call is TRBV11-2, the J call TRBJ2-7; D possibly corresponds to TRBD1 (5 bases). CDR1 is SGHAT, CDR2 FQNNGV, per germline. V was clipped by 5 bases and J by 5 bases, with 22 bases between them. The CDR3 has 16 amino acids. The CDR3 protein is CASSVSSSGMTDEQYF. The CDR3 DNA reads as TGTGCCAGCAGCGTGAGTAGTTCAGGGATGACGGACGAGCAGTACTTC.

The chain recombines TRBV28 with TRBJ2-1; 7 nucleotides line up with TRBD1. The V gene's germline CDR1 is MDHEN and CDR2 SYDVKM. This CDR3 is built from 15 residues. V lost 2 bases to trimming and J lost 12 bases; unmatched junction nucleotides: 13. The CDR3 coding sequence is TGTGCCAGCAGTTTAAGGGACAGTCGACCACAGGTGCAGTTCTTC. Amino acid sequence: CASSLRDSRPQVQFF.

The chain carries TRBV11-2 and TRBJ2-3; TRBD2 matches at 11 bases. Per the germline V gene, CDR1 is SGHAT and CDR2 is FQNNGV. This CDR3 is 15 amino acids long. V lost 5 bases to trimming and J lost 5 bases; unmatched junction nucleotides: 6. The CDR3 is CASSPGLAVIDTQYF. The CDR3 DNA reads TGTGCCAGCAGCCCGGGACTAGCGGTAATAGATACGCAGTATTTT.

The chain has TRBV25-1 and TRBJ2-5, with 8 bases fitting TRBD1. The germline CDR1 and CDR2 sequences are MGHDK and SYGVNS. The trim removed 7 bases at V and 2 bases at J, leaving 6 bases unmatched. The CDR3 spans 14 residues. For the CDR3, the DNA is TGTGCCAGCAATATGGGACAGGAACAAGAGACCCAGTACTTC. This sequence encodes CASNMGQEQETQYF.

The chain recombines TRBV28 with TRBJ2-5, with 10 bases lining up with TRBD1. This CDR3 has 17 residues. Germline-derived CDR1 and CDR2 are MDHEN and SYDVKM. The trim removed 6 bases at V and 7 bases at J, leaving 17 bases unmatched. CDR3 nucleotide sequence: TGTGCCAGCAGACCTCTCCCGGGACAGGGGATGCACGGGACCCAGTACTTC. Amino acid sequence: CASRPLPGQGMHGTQYF.

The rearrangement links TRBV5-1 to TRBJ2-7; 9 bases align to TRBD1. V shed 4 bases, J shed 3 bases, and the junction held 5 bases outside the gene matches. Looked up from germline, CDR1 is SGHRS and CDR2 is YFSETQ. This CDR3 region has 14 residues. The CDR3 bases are TGCGCCAGCAGCCTCCAGACAGGGGGCTACGAGCAGTACTTC. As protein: CASSLQTGGYEQYF.

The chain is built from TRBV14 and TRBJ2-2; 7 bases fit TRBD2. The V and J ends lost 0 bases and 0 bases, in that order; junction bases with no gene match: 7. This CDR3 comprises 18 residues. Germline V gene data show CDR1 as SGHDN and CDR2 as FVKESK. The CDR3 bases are TGTGCCAGCAGCCAAGAGTGGCTAGCGGATTCGAACACCGGGGAGCTGTTTTTT. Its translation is CASSQEWLADSNTGELFF.

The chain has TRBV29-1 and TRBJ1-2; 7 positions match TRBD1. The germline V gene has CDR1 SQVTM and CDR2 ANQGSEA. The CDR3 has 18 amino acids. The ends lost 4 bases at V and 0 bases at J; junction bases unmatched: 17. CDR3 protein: CSVGIRDRRQPANYGYTF. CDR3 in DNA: TGCAGCGTTGGAATCCGGGACAGAAGACAACCTGCTAACTATGGCTACACCTTC.

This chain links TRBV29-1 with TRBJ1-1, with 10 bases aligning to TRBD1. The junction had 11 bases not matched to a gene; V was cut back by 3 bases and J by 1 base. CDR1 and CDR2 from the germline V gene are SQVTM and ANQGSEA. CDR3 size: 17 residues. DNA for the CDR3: TGCAGCGTTGATCAGACAGGGGGCTTGGGGCCGAACACTGAAGCTTTCTTT. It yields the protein CSVDQTGGLGPNTEAFF.

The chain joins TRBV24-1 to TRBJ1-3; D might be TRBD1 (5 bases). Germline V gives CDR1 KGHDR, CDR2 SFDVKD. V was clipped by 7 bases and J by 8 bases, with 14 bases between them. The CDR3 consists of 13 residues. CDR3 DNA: TGTGCCACCAGAGGACACACGGGGGACACCATATATTTT. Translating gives CATRGHTGDTIYF.

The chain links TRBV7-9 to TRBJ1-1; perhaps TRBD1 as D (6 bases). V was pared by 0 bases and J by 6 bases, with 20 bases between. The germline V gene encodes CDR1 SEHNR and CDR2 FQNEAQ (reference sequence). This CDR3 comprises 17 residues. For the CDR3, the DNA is TGTGCCAGCAGCTTAGCGGGTCGCAGGGGCGAAAGGGCTGAAGCTTTCTTT. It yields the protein CASSLAGRRGERAEAFF.

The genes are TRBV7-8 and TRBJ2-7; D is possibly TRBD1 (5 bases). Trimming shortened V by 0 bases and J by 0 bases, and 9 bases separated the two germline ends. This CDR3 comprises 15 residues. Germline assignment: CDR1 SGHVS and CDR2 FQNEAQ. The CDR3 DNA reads TGTGCCAGCAGCTTAGCTCGGACACTCTCCTACGAGCAGTACTTC. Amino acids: CASSLARTLSYEQYF.